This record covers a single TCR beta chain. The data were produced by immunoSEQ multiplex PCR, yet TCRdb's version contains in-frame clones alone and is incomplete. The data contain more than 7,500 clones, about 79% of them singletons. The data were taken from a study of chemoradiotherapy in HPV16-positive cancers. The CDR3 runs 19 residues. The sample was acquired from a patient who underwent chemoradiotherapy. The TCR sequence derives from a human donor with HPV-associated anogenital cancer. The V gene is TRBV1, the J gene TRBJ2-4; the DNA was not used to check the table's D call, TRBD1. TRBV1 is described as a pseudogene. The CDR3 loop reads CTSSHLRDRGFQAKNIQYF. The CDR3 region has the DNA TGCACCAGCAGCCACCTGAGGGACAGGGGGTTTCAGGCCAAAAACATTCAGTACTTC.